This T cell receptor (beta chain) was documented in a study of cytotoxic CD8 clonotypes in ibrutinib-treated CLL. Only in-frame clones appear in the TCRdb table, and some are missing; sequencing was by immunoSEQ multiplex PCR. The sample gives approximately 210,000 clones, over 60% of which show up once; roughly an eighth is in the top ten. CDR1 and CDR2 (germline): SGHTA, FQGNSA. The CDR3 has 16 amino acids. V dropped 5 bases and J dropped 1 base, with 18 bases sitting between them. This sequence originates from a human donor with chronic lymphocytic leukemia. This material consisted of PBMCs, taken after 24 months of ibrutinib treatment. The rearrangement uses TRBV7-2 and TRBJ2-7; D is tentatively TRBD1 or TRBD2 (5 bases each). CDR3: CASSEEAGSTSYEQYF. CDR3 DNA: TGTGCCAGCAGCGAAGAGGCAGGGAGCACATCCTACGAGCAGTACTTC.